The 21 T cell receptor beta chains listed next were all sequenced from one sample in a study of control samples from healthy donors and cancer patients. Measured with immunoSEQ multiplex PCR; TCRdb has only the in-frame clones, and not every one. Among 50,000 to 65,000 clones listed, over 75% were seen once. Sequenced input: PBMCs. All receptors come from a woman between 50 and 59 years old with colorectal cancer.

The rearrangement links TRBV12-3 or TRBV12-4 to TRBJ2-7; a weak D match, TRBD1 (6 bases). V was shortened by 5 bases and J by 3 bases, with 11 bases between the two germline ends. The CDR3 runs 13 residues. The CDR3 here is CASSRGSGYEQYF. The CDR3 DNA is TGTGCCAGCAGTAGGGGGAGCGGCTACGAGCAGTACTTC.

The genes are TRBV4-1 and TRBJ2-7, with 9 bases lining up with TRBD2. Germline CDR1 MGHRA, CDR2 YSYEKL. The junction had 10 bases not matched to a gene; V was cut back by 0 bases and J by 4 bases. The CDR3 has 17 residues. In nucleotides, the CDR3 is TGCGCCAGCAGCCAAGACGGACGTAGCGGGAGTGATTACGAGCAGTACTTC. Its protein product is CASSQDGRSGSDYEQYF.

Worth noting for this clone: This sample also contains other DNA sequences that code for the same CDR3. The rearrangement joins TRBV10-3 to TRBJ2-7, with D tentatively TRBD2 (6 bases). CDR1 is ENHRY and CDR2 is SYGVKD in the germline V gene. V was pared by 2 bases and J by 6 bases, with 11 bases between. The CDR3 has 13 amino acids. Here the CDR3 reads CAISEVGGGEQYF. The CDR3 DNA reads as TGTGCCATCAGTGAGGTCGGGGGTGGCGAGCAGTACTTC.

V usage is TRBV29-1 and J usage is TRBJ2-3; the D is unclear. The CDR3 has 14 residues. Germline V gene data show CDR1 as SQVTM and CDR2 as ANQGSEA. With 1 base removed from V and 3 bases from J, the gap between germline ends came to 11 bases. DNA of the CDR3: TGCAGCGTTGAAGTCTGGGCTAGGACAGATACGCAGTATTTT. It specifies CSVEVWARTDTQYF.

The CDR3 region is CASSPGLSSYNSPLHF. CDR3 bases: TGTGCCAGCAGTCCGGGCCTCAGCTCCTATAATTCACCCCTCCACTTT. J is TRBJ1-6 and V is TRBV6-6; the D is unclear. This CDR3 has 16 amino acids. V shed 5 bases and J shed 0 bases, with 11 bases lying between them. In germline, CDR1 is MNHNY, CDR2 SVGAGI (reference sequence).

The J gene is TRBJ1-6, the V gene TRBV25-1; D gene unclear. The V gene's germline CDR1 is MGHDK and CDR2 SYGVNS. V shed 5 bases and J shed 7 bases, with 9 bases lying between them. The CDR3 spans 13 residues. This CDR3 reads CASSLTGNSPLHF. In DNA, the CDR3 is TGTGCCAGCAGTCTGACGGGGAATTCACCCCTCCACTTT. The full variable domain, with the rest looked up from reference TRBV25-1 and TRBJ1-6, is EADIYQTPRYLVIGTGKKITLECSQTMGHDKMYWYQQDPGMELHLIHYSYGVNSTEKGDLSSESTVSRIRTEHFPLTLESARPSHTSQYLCASSLTGNSPLHFGNGTRLTVT.

The chain is built from TRBV3-1 (or the pseudogene TRBV3-2) and TRBJ2-3, with TRBD2 identical over 11 bases. Germline-derived CDR1 and CDR2 are LGHDT and YNNKEL (reference sequence). CDR3 length: 18 residues. Trimming took 0 bases from V and 5 from J; bases not matched to a gene: 10. The CDR3 nucleotides are TGTGCCAGCAGCCAAGAGGTCGGGATAGCGGGAGGGCGAGATACGCAGTATTTT. Protein product: CASSQEVGIAGGRDTQYF.

V gene TRBV11-3 combines with J gene TRBJ1-2; 8 nucleotides match TRBD1. Germline assignment: CDR1 SGHNT and CDR2 YENEEA. The CDR3 length is 14 residues. The J segment lost 7 bases and the V segment lost 5 bases, leaving 9 bases of the junction unmatched. The CDR3 reads CASSRQGFFPGYTF. The CDR3 DNA reads as TGTGCCAGCAGCCGACAGGGGTTCTTTCCTGGCTACACCTTC.

The rearrangement joins TRBV5-4 to TRBJ2-5; possibly TRBD2 for D (5 bases). V lost 4 bases, J lost 2 bases, and 18 bases lay in between. The CDR3 is 16 residues long. CDR1 is SGHNT and CDR2 is YYREEE in the germline V gene (reference sequence). CDR3 sequence (DNA): TGTGCCAGCAGCCGTCCTTCCGGGATGGGGCAAGAGACCCAGTACTTC. As protein: CASSRPSGMGQETQYF.

The V and J genes are TRBV6-5 and TRBJ2-1; D is possibly TRBD1 (6 bases). Germline CDR1 reads MNHEY; CDR2 reads SVGAGI. This CDR3 contains 15 residues. Trimming removed 4 bases at V and 3 bases at J, with 13 bases between. The CDR3 sequence: CASSFRGIDYNEQFF. DNA of the CDR3: TGTGCCAGCAGTTTTAGGGGGATTGACTACAATGAGCAGTTCTTC.

The CDR3 DNA sequence: TGTGCCAGCAGCCAACGGCGGCAGCTCTCTGGAAACACCATATATTTT. Its translation: CASSQRRQLSGNTIYF. The rearrangement links TRBV3-1 (or the pseudogene TRBV3-2) to TRBJ1-3; D ambiguous. CDR3 size: 16 residues. The germline CDR1 and CDR2 sequences are LGHDT and YNNKEL (reference sequence). V was cut by 2 bases and J by 0 bases, with 11 bases left in between.

This clone showed up just once. The chain carries TRBV2 and TRBJ2-3; D not resolved. The germline V gene encodes CDR1 SNHLY and CDR2 FYNNEI. There are 13 residues in the CDR3. Trimming left V 5 bases short and J 6 bases short, with 12 bases between. The CDR3 coding sequence is TGTGCCAGCAGTCCCGGTCCCGCCGATACGCAGTATTTT. It encodes CASSPGPADTQYF.

This chain uses TRBV27 with TRBJ2-7; D might be TRBD2 (5 bases). V was shortened by 5 bases and J by 3 bases, with 17 bases between the two germline ends. The CDR3 covers 15 residues. Germline V gene lookup returns CDR1 MNHEY and CDR2 SMNVEV (reference sequence). The CDR3 spells CASSPLGLSDYEQYF. CDR3 coding DNA: TGTGCCAGCAGTCCACTAGGTTTATCCGACTACGAGCAGTACTTC.

The chain carries TRBV10-3 and TRBJ1-2, with D possibly matching TRBD1 (5 bases). Trimming stripped 0 bases from V and 8 bases from J, with 19 bases between. Germline V gene sequence: CDR1 ENHRY, CDR2 SYGVKD. The CDR3 spans 16 residues. CDR3 nucleotide sequence: TGTGCCATCAGTGAGTCGAGGCCCCAGGGCGGTCAGGGCTACACCTTC. Translating it yields CAISESRPQGGQGYTF.

The J gene is TRBJ2-5, the V gene TRBV7-9, with 9 bases lining up with TRBD2. The J segment lost 5 bases and the V segment lost 2 bases, leaving 3 bases of the junction unmatched. The CDR3 length is 14 residues. Looked up from germline, CDR1 is SEHNR and CDR2 is FQNEAQ (reference sequence). The CDR3 sequence is CASSLFSGRETQYF. The CDR3, as DNA: TGTGCCAGCAGCTTATTCAGCGGGAGGGAGACCCAGTACTTC.

The J gene is TRBJ2-5, the V gene TRBV28, with a tentative D call TRBD2 (6 bases). The CDR3 spans 15 residues. Trimming left V 3 bases short and J 4 bases short, with 15 bases between. Germline V gene lookup returns CDR1 MDHEN and CDR2 SYDVKM. The CDR3 loop is CASSFRQDGGETQYF. As DNA, the CDR3 is TGTGCCAGCAGTTTCCGACAAGACGGGGGAGAGACCCAGTACTTC.

The chain employs TRBV3-1 (or the pseudogene TRBV3-2) and TRBJ1-2, with TRBD1 as a possible D gene (5 bases). The CDR3 loop spans 13 amino acids. Trimming cost V 2 bases and J 7 bases, with 11 bases left between them. Germline CDR1 reads LGHDT; CDR2 reads YNNKEL (reference sequence). The CDR3 loop reads CASSQRGGAGYTF. In nucleotides, the CDR3 is TGTGCCAGCAGCCAACGGGGTGGGGCTGGCTACACCTTC.

The chain combines TRBV3-1 (or the pseudogene TRBV3-2) with TRBJ1-2; possibly TRBD1 for D (5 bases). This CDR3 comprises 14 residues. V lost 4 bases to trimming and J lost 6 bases, with 15 bases between them. The V gene's germline CDR1 is LGHDT and CDR2 YNNKEL (reference sequence). DNA of the CDR3: TGTGCCAGCAGCCCACGTAGGGGCCTTGATGGCTACACCTTC. This encodes CASSPRRGLDGYTF.

Only a few counts were recorded for this clone. The rearrangement joins TRBV4-1 to TRBJ1-1, with TRBD1 identical over 8 bases. V gave up 4 bases and J gave up 4 bases; unmatched junction bases: 8. Germline V gene data show CDR1 as MGHRA and CDR2 as YSYEKL. This CDR3 is built from 15 residues. The CDR3 nucleotides are TGCGCCAGCAGCCGGGAACAGGGGGGAGGCACTGAAGCTTTCTTT. Its protein product is CASSREQGGGTEAFF.

This chain connects TRBV2 to TRBJ2-2, with unresolved D. CDR1 and CDR2 (germline): SNHLY, FYNNEI. Between the trimmed V and J ends, which lost 2 bases and 8 bases, there was a span of 9 bases. The CDR3 runs to 13 residues. CDR3 nucleotides: TGTGCCAGCAGTGAATGGCAGCGTGGGGAGCTGTTTTTT. As protein: CASSEWQRGELFF. The full variable domain, in which reference TRBV2 and TRBJ2-2 provide the parts outside the CDR3, is EPEVTQTPSHQVTQMGQEVILRCVPISNHLYFYWYRQILGQKVEFLVSFYNNEISEKSEIFDDQFSVERPDGSNFTLKIRSTKLEDSAMYFCASSEWQRGELFFGEGSRLTVL.

J is TRBJ1-1 and V is TRBV6-1; D ambiguous. This CDR3 has 15 residues. Trimming left V 1 base short and J 0 bases short, with 9 bases between. Germline V gene data show CDR1 as MNHNS and CDR2 as SASEGT. The CDR3: CASSEVGSLNTEAFF. CDR3 sequence (DNA): TGTGCCAGCAGTGAAGTTGGCAGCCTGAACACTGAAGCTTTCTTT.